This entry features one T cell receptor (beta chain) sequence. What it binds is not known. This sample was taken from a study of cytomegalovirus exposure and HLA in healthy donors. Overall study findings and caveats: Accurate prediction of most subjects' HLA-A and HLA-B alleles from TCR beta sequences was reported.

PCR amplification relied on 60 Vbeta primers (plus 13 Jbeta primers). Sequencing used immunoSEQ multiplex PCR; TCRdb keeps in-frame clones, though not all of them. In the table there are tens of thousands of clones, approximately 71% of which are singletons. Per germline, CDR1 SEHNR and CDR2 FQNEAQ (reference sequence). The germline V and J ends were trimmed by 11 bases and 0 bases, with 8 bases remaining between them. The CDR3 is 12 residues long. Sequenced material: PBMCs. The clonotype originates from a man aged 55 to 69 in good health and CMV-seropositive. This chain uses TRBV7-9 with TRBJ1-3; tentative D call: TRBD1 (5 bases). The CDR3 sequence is CAGGFSGNTIYF. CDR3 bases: TGTGCCGGGGGGTTCTCTGGAAACACCATATATTTT.